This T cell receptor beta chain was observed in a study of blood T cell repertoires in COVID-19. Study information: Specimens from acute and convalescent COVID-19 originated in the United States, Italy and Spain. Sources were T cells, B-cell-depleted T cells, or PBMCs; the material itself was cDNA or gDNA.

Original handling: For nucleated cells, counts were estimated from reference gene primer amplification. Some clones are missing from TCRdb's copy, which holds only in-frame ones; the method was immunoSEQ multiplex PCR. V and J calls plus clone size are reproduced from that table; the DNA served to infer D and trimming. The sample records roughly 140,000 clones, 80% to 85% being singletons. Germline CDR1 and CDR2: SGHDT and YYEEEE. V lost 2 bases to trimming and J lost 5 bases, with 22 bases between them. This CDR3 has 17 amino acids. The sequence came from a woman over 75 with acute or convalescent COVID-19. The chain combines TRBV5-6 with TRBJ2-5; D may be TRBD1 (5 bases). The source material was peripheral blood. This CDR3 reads CASSFPQGWEPRETQYF. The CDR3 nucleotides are TGTGCCAGCAGCTTTCCGCAGGGCTGGGAACCGCGGGAGACCCAGTACTTC.